This T cell receptor beta chain was recorded in a study of identical twins. Whole-study findings and limits: Excess low generation probability was seen in twin-shared out-of-frame alpha sequences. Sharing of beta out-of-frame sequences by twins showed a weaker excess.

In TCRdb, the 5' RACE reads were re-called with MiXCR into one record per CDR3 protein. The sample has some 1,600,000 distinct CDR3 sequences, 25% to 35% seen once. The CDR3 is made up of 15 amino acids. Germline CDR1 reads LGHNA; CDR2 reads YNFKEQ. The junction had 2 bases not matched to a gene; V was cut back by 2 bases and J by 6 bases. In this sample, this clonotype turned up a few times. Its antigen is currently unknown. Sequencing was carried out using cord blood. The chain recombines TRBV4-2 with TRBJ2-4, with 12 bases fitting TRBD1. This TCR derives from a newborn girl in good health. CDR3 DNA sequence: TGTGCCAGCAGCCAAAGGGGACAGGGGGCAAACATTCAGTACTTC. Its protein product is CASSQRGQGANIQYF.